A selection of T cell receptor beta chains follows, all from one sample in a study of CD8+CD57+ T cells in acquired aplastic anemia. Using its own MiXCR run on the reads, TCRdb lists one record per CDR3 protein. The sample includes 100,000 to 130,000 distinct CDR3 sequences, 50% to 65% of them seen just once. The sequencing sample was made of sorted CD4+, CD8+, or CD8+CD57+ T cells (not recorded which) from PBMCs. The receptors derive from a human donor in good health, serving as a control. Both conserved end residues are part of each CDR3. Each record gives: D gene, J gene, V gene, clone size, CDR3 DNA, CDR3 protein. D genes are given only for firm matches. Some rows mark clone size as missing; the rest say once, few, many or name a class of expanded clone.

D: .
J: TRBJ1-1
V: TRBV29-1
size: .
DNA: TGCAGCGGCTTTAGGAACACTGAAGCTTTCTTT
CDR3: CSGFRNTEAFF

D: TRBD2
J: TRBJ2-3
V: TRBV11-1
size: many
DNA: TGTGCCAGCAGCTTAGCGGCGGGGGGTTCGACAGATACGCAGTATTTT
CDR3: CASSLAAGGSTDTQYF

D: TRBD1
J: TRBJ1-2
V: TRBV4-3
size: .
DNA: TGCGCCAGCAGCCCCGGGACAGGGTTGGACGGCTACACCTTC
CDR3: CASSPGTGLDGYTF

D: .
J: TRBJ2-1
V: TRBV6-1
size: many
DNA: TGTGCCAGCAGTCCCACGGGCTCCCTCGGCAATGAGCAGTTCTTC
CDR3: CASSPTGSLGNEQFF

D: TRBD1
J: TRBJ2-2
V: TRBV9
size: once
DNA: TGTGCCAGCAGCCCTAAAAGGGACAGGGCGGCCGGGGAGCTGTTTTTT
CDR3: CASSPKRDRAAGELFF

D: .
J: TRBJ1-5
V: TRBV4-1
size: many
DNA: TGCGCCAGCAGCCAATCGTCGGGGGATCAGCCCCAGCATTTT
CDR3: CASSQSSGDQPQHF

D: .
J: TRBJ2-2
V: TRBV2
size: .
DNA: TGTGCCAGCAGCGGGGGGCGGAACACCGGGGAGCTGTTTTTT
CDR3: CASSGGRNTGELFF

D: .
J: TRBJ2-7
V: TRBV7-2
size: many
DNA: TGTGCCAGCAGCCGGGAGTTCTACGAGCAGTACTTC
CDR3: CASSREFYEQYF

D: .
J: TRBJ2-1
V: TRBV25-1
size: many
DNA: TGTGCCAGCAGTGACCCCAACCGGGTTTCCTACAATGAGCAGTTCTTC
CDR3: CASSDPNRVSYNEQFF

D: TRBD1
J: TRBJ1-2
V: TRBV30
size: many
DNA: TGTGCCTGGACACAACAGGGGGCACATAGCTATGGCTACACCTTC
CDR3: CAWTQQGAHSYGYTF

D: .
J: TRBJ2-2
V: TRBV19
size: .
DNA: TGTGCCAGTACCCAGGGGAGGAGTTACACCGGGGAGCTGTTTTTT
CDR3: CASTQGRSYTGELFF

D: .
J: TRBJ2-7
V: TRBV10-3
size: .
DNA: TGTGCCACGATCACGGGGCCCGTATCCTACGAGAAGTACTTC
CDR3: CATITGPVSYEKYF

D: .
J: TRBJ2-1
V: TRBV24-1
size: .
DNA: TGTGCCACCAGTGATTGGTGGCTAGCAATTGAATTCTTC
CDR3: CATSDWWLAIEFF

D: TRBD1
J: TRBJ1-2
V: TRBV29-1
size: .
DNA: TGCAGCGTGTCGGACAGGGGGCGAGGAGGCTACACTTTC
CDR3: CSVSDRGRGGYTF

D: .
J: TRBJ1-1
V: TRBV6-6
size: many
DNA: TGTGCCAGCAGTTACTTTGGATCCAGAGGTAGCACTGAAGCTTTCTTT
CDR3: CASSYFGSRGSTEAFF

D: .
J: TRBJ1-5
V: TRBV4-1
size: many
DNA: TGCGCCAGCAGCCAAGTGAGAGACAATGATCAGCCCCAGCATTTT
CDR3: CASSQVRDNDQPQHF

D: .
J: TRBJ2-7
V: TRBV29-1
size: .
DNA: TGCAGCGGCACGGGTGGCTACGAGCAGTACTTC
CDR3: CSGTGGYEQYF